This paragraph reports one T cell receptor (beta chain). The antigen is unknown. Trimming pared 0 bases from V and 5 bases from J, leaving 8 bases between. This CDR3 comprises 14 residues. CDR1 is SGHDN, CDR2 FVKESK, per germline. This record belongs to a study of cytomegalovirus exposure and HLA in healthy donors. Study-level results: The study flagged about 150 TCR beta chains as cytomegalovirus-associated. Upon later analysis, TCR association rates were observed to vary by HLA locus, being highest for DRB1 and lowest for HLA-C.

Primers for the PCR totalled 60 Vbeta and 13 Jbeta. Sequenced by immunoSEQ multiplex PCR; TCRdb stores in-frame clones only, minus some. The sample shows around 120,000 clones, roughly 80% of them seen only once. The chain joins TRBV14 to TRBJ2-4; no clear D. The sequenced sample consisted of PBMCs. This clonotype originated in a female donor in good health and CMV-seropositive. CDR3 nucleotides: TGTGCCAGCAGCCAAGATGTACTTCAAAACATTCAGTACTTC. This sequence encodes CASSQDVLQNIQYF.